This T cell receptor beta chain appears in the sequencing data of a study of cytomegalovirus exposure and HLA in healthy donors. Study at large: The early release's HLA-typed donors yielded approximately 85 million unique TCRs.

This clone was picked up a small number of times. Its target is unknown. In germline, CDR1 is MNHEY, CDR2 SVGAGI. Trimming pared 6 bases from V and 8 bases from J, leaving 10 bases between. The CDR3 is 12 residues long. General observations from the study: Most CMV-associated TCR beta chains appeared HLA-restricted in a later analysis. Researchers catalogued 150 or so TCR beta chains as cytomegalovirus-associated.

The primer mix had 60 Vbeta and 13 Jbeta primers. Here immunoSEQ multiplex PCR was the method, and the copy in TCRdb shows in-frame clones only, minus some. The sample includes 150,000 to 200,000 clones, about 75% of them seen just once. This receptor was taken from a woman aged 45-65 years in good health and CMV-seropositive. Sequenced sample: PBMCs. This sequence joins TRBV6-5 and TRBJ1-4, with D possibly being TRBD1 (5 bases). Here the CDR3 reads CASRRGVEKLFF. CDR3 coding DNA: TGTGCCAGCAGACGGGGGGTAGAAAAACTGTTTTTT.